This entry lists 15 T cell receptor beta chains sequenced from one sample in a study of response to subunit inactivated influenza vaccine. TCRdb re-derived calls from the RT-PCR reads in MiXCR, one entry per CDR3 protein. The data hold 400,000 to 650,000 distinct CDR3 sequences, with about 7.2% observed a single time. The material sequenced was PBMCs from blood, taken less than 30 months after vaccination. Source of these receptors: a man aged 50-75 years who received an inactivated influenza vaccine.

V and J are TRBV9 and TRBJ2-3; D possibly corresponds to TRBD2 (5 bases). The CDR3 spans 14 residues. V dropped 6 bases and J dropped 1 base, with 12 bases sitting between them. CDR1 is SGDLS and CDR2 is YYNGEE in the germline V gene. The CDR3 DNA reads TGTGCCAGCAACTTTGGCGGGCGCACAGATACGCAGTATTTT. Its translation: CASNFGGRTDTQYF.

The V and J genes are TRBV9 and TRBJ2-1; possible D gene TRBD2, 5 bases. With 0 bases removed from V and 10 bases from J, the gap between germline ends came to 11 bases. The CDR3 has 13 amino acids. CDR1 is SGDLS, CDR2 YYNGEE, per germline. The CDR3 DNA follows: TGTGCCAGCAGCGTAGGTCTAGCAGGCGAGCAGTTCTTC. It translates to CASSVGLAGEQFF.

This clonotype was recorded at least ten times. This rearrangement joins TRBV11-2 to TRBJ1-3, with D perhaps TRBD1 (5 bases). This CDR3 has 15 amino acids. Germline CDR1 reads SGHAT; CDR2 reads FQNNGV. Trimming stripped 3 bases from V and 1 base from J, with 10 bases between. CDR3 DNA: TGTGCCAGCAGCTTCTCGGCAGGGTCTGGAAACACCATATATTTT. It translates to CASSFSAGSGNTIYF.

This chain links TRBV20-1 with TRBJ2-7; D is unclear. The CDR3 totals 11 residues. Per the germline V gene, CDR1 is DFQATT and CDR2 is SNEGSKA (reference sequence). With 0 bases removed from V and 6 bases from J, the gap between germline ends came to 6 bases. The CDR3 bases are TGCAGTGCTAGAGAAGTTGGCGAGCAGTACTTC. Translating gives CSAREVGEQYF.

The chain is built from TRBV7-8 and TRBJ1-5; D remains ambiguous. The CDR3 extends over 14 amino acids. Trimming stripped 2 bases from V and 3 bases from J, with 8 bases between. Per the germline V gene, CDR1 is SGHVS and CDR2 is FQNEAQ. The chain's CDR3 is CASSLSRLNQPQHF. As DNA, the CDR3 is TGTGCCAGCAGCTTAAGTCGGCTCAATCAGCCCCAGCATTTT. Complete variable domain (other parts from reference TRBV7-8 and TRBJ1-5): GAGVSQSPRYKVAKRGQDVALRCDPISGHVSLFWYQQALGQGPEFLTYFQNEAQLDKSGLPSDRFFAERPEGSVSTLKIQRTQQEDSAVYLCASSLSRLNQPQHFGDGTRLSIL.

Many counts were recorded for this clonotype. J is TRBJ2-2 and V is TRBV29-1; 9 bases are shared with TRBD1. The J segment lost 4 bases and the V segment lost 6 bases, leaving 9 bases of the junction unmatched. CDR3 size: 15 residues. CDR1 is SQVTM and CDR2 is ANQGSEA in the germline V gene. CDR3 DNA sequence: TGCAGCGTAGCTGCCGGGACAGGGTCCACCGGGGAGCTGTTTTTT. As protein: CSVAAGTGSTGELFF.

CDR3 loop: CASSLGGSVAYNEQFF. In DNA, the CDR3 is TGTGCCAGCAGCTTAGGGGGGAGTGTCGCCTACAATGAGCAGTTCTTC. The V call is TRBV7-9, the J call TRBJ2-1, with D perhaps matching TRBD1 or TRBD2 (5 bases each). The CDR3 extends over 16 amino acids. Trimming removed 1 base from V and 2 bases from J, with 12 bases in between. Germline CDR1 reads SEHNR; CDR2 reads FQNEAQ (reference sequence).

This clonotype appeared a few times. The V gene is TRBV20-1, the J gene TRBJ1-5; D is unclear. The germline V gene has CDR1 DFQATT and CDR2 SNEGSKA (reference sequence). The CDR3 length is 13 residues. The V end was cut by 6 bases, the J end by 2 bases, with 11 bases between. As DNA, the CDR3 is TGCAGTGCCGGACCGGCTGGCAATCAGCCCCAGCATTTT. Its translation: CSAGPAGNQPQHF.

The rearrangement links TRBV4-1 to TRBJ1-1; D is undetermined. The CDR3 runs to 15 residues. V gave up 1 base and J gave up 4 bases, with 13 bases separating them. The germline V gene has CDR1 MGHRA and CDR2 YSYEKL. The CDR3 region has the DNA TGCGCCAGCAGCCAAGCCTCGGGGATAGTCACTGAAGCTTTCTTT. It is translated as CASSQASGIVTEAFF.

This clonotype was detected ten times or more. The V and J genes are TRBV3-1 and TRBJ1-5; no clear D gene. The CDR3 has 13 amino acids. Germline CDR1 is LGHDT and CDR2 is YNNKEL (reference sequence). The ends were cut back, 0 bases at V and 6 bases at J, with 6 bases in the middle. CDR3 loop: CASSQDVSQPQHF. The CDR3 DNA follows: TGTGCCAGCAGCCAAGATGTTAGTCAGCCCCAGCATTTT. Filled out from reference TRBV3-1 and TRBJ1-5, the complete variable domain reads DTAVSQTPKYLVTQMGNDKSIKCEQNLGHDTMYWYKQDSKKFLKIMFSYNNKELIINETVPNRFSPKSPDKAHLNLHINSLELGDSAVYFCASSQDVSQPQHFGDGTRLSIL.

This clonotype was observed at least ten times. The chain carries TRBV6-2 or TRBV6-3 and TRBJ2-2; D is uncertain. Trimming shortened V by 6 bases and J by 1 base, and 9 bases separated the two germline ends. Germline V gives CDR1 MNHEY, CDR2 SVGEGT. This CDR3 contains 14 residues. CDR3 loop: CASSLTWNTGELFF. DNA for the CDR3: TGTGCCAGCAGCCTCACCTGGAACACCGGGGAGCTGTTTTTT.

V usage is TRBV5-6 and J usage is TRBJ2-1, with a tentative D call TRBD2 (6 bases). The CDR3 is 14 residues long. Trimming pared 3 bases from V and 7 bases from J, leaving 14 bases between. The germline V gene encodes CDR1 SGHDT and CDR2 YYEEEE. CDR3 sequence reads: CASSWGLGENEQFF. CDR3 nucleotides: TGTGCCAGCAGCTGGGGACTGGGGGAGAATGAGCAGTTCTTC.

This clonotype has ten or more counts. The chain carries TRBV9 and TRBJ2-3; possibly TRBD2 for D (6 bases). Deletions cut 6 bases from V and 2 bases from J, with 13 bases between. Per the germline V gene, CDR1 is SGDLS and CDR2 is YYNGEE. This CDR3 region has 14 residues. CDR3: CASTRGIDTDTQYF. The CDR3 nucleotides read TGTGCCAGCACTCGGGGGATCGACACAGATACGCAGTATTTT.

This sequence joins TRBV4-2 and TRBJ2-3; possible D gene TRBD1, 6 bases. Germline V CDR1 and CDR2: LGHNA, YNFKEQ. This CDR3 comprises 17 residues. Trimming shortened V by 0 bases and J by 1 base, and 14 bases separated the two germline ends. The CDR3 coding sequence is TGTGCCAGCAGCCAAGAACCCGCACAGGGCGGCACAGATACGCAGTATTTT. Translating gives CASSQEPAQGGTDTQYF.

The chain couples TRBV29-1 to TRBJ1-2; 11 positions agree with TRBD1. The CDR3 contains 14 residues. CDR1 and CDR2 (germline): SQVTM, ANQGSEA. With 3 bases clipped from V and 5 bases from J, the junction kept 5 bases outside the gene matches. CDR3 DNA: TGCAGCGTTGATCCCGGGACAGGGGGTTATGGCTACACCTTC. It specifies CSVDPGTGGYGYTF.